Each of the 17 T cell receptor beta chains below was sequenced from the same sample in a study of blood T cell repertoires in COVID-19. Sequencing was performed with immunoSEQ multiplex PCR; in TCRdb, only in-frame clones are kept and a portion is missing. This table has 70,000 to 95,000 clones, 80% to 90% appearing once. Sequencing used peripheral blood. The source of these receptors is a man between 45 and 60 years old with active COVID-19.

This clone has only a few counts. V usage is TRBV19 and J usage is TRBJ1-1; D ambiguous. The germline gives CDR1 LNHDA, CDR2 SQIVND (reference sequence). V was clipped by 7 bases and J by 5 bases, with 5 bases between them. The CDR3 sequence is 10 residues long. The CDR3 coding sequence is TGTGCCAGTACGGGGACTGAAGCTTTCTTT. Translation: CASTGTEAFF.

This rearrangement joins TRBV18 to TRBJ2-6; 9 bases line up with TRBD1. Germline CDR1 KGHSH, CDR2 LQKENI. The trim removed 3 bases at V and 0 bases at J, leaving 6 bases unmatched. The CDR3 is made up of 18 amino acids. CDR3 sequence reads: CASSPRTGALSGANVLTF. As DNA, the CDR3 is TGTGCCAGCTCACCGCGGACAGGGGCTCTCTCTGGGGCCAACGTCCTGACTTTC.

In this sample, this clone turned up a few times. The chain uses TRBV20-1 and TRBJ1-2; 8 nucleotides line up with TRBD1. Germline trimming cut 3 bases from V and 4 bases from J; bases unmatched to any gene: 7. Germline CDR1 DFQATT, CDR2 SNEGSKA (reference sequence). This CDR3 spans 14 amino acids. Written as DNA, the CDR3 is TGCAGTGCTAGTCTCCGACAGGGGCTCTATGGCTACACCTTC. Its protein is CSASLRQGLYGYTF.

This sequence joins TRBV15 and TRBJ2-3, with TRBD2 identical over 15 bases. This CDR3 has 16 residues. V dropped 1 base and J dropped 4; count of bases not matched to a gene: 0. From germline, CDR1 is LNHNV and CDR2 YYDKDF (reference sequence). Here the CDR3 DNA reads TGTGCCACCAGCAGAGGGACTAGCGGGGGGGCAGATACGCAGTATTTT. It codes for CATSRGTSGGADTQYF.

V usage is TRBV19 and J usage is TRBJ1-5, with D unclear. The CDR3 has 12 residues. Germline V gene sequence: CDR1 LNHDA, CDR2 SQIVND (reference sequence). V lost 7 bases, J lost 5 bases, and 9 bases lay in between. CDR3 bases: TGTGCCAGTACCTGGGAGCATCAGCCCCAGCATTTT. Protein product: CASTWEHQPQHF.

The chain joins TRBV10-2 to TRBJ2-3; 10 bases are shared with TRBD1. Germline V lookup: CDR1 WSHSY, CDR2 SAAADI. J lost 9 bases, V lost 2 bases, and 8 bases had no gene match. The CDR3 runs 15 residues. DNA of the CDR3: TGCGCCAGCAGTGAGACGATTGGGGACAGGGGAACGCAGTATTTT. Protein: CASSETIGDRGTQYF.

The chain couples TRBV10-2 to TRBJ1-1, with no clear D. With 2 bases removed from V and 0 bases from J, the gap between germline ends came to 7 bases. CDR3 length: 14 residues. Germline V gene sequence: CDR1 WSHSY, CDR2 SAAADI. Written as DNA, the CDR3 is TGCGCCAGCAGTGAGCAGATTATGAACACTGAAGCTTTCTTT. The encoded protein is CASSEQIMNTEAFF.

V and J are TRBV15 and TRBJ1-4; 10 nucleotides agree with TRBD1. Germline values: CDR1 LNHNV, CDR2 YYDKDF (reference sequence). The CDR3 totals 17 residues. Germline trimming cut 2 bases from V and 2 bases from J; bases unmatched to any gene: 5. The CDR3 nucleotides read TGTGCCACCAGCAGACGCGACAGGGGGCGCACTAATGAAAAACTGTTTTTT. It specifies CATSRRDRGRTNEKLFF.

J is TRBJ1-1 and V is TRBV19; 7 positions agree with TRBD1. CDR3 length: 14 amino acids. Trimming took 5 bases from V and 1 from J; bases not matched to a gene: 4. CDR1 and CDR2 from the germline V gene are LNHDA and SQIVND (reference sequence). The CDR3 spells CASSRQGANTEAFF. The CDR3 coding sequence is TGTGCCAGTAGTCGACAGGGAGCGAACACTGAAGCTTTCTTT. Looking up the rest from reference TRBV19 and TRBJ1-1 gives the full variable domain: DGGITQSPKYLFRKEGQNVTLSCEQNLNHDAMYWYRQDPGQGLRLIYYSQIVNDFQKGDIAEGYSVSREKKESFPLTVTSAQKNPTAFYLCASSRQGANTEAFFGQGTRLTVV.

CDR3 loop: CASSLAHRGYEQYF. In DNA, the CDR3 is TGTGCCAGCAGCTTAGCTCACAGGGGATACGAGCAGTACTTC. The chain combines TRBV11-2 with TRBJ2-7, with 7 nucleotides matching TRBD1. In germline, CDR1 is SGHAT, CDR2 FQNNGV. The junction had 4 bases not matched to a gene; V was cut back by 1 base and J by 4 bases. The CDR3 contains 14 residues.

The V call is TRBV2, the J call TRBJ2-7; the match to TRBD1 covers 10 bases. From germline, CDR1 is SNHLY and CDR2 FYNNEI. CDR3 length: 14 amino acids. V dropped 6 bases and J dropped 2; count of bases not matched to a gene: 4. DNA for the CDR3: TGTGCCAGCAGAGCCGGGACAGGGGCCTACGAGCAGTACTTC. Protein: CASRAGTGAYEQYF.

V is TRBV6-2 or TRBV6-3 and J is TRBJ2-1, with 11 bases lining up with TRBD2. J lost 0 bases, V lost 3 bases, and 13 bases had no gene match. The CDR3 is 20 amino acids. Germline-derived CDR1 and CDR2 are MNHEY and SVGEGT. The CDR3 sequence: CASSYRRRLAGGHSYNEQFF. Written as DNA, the CDR3 is TGTGCCAGCAGTTATCGAAGGCGGCTAGCGGGGGGCCACTCCTACAATGAGCAGTTCTTC.

This clone was picked up one time. This CDR3 reads CASSLSGDRTDTQYF. The CDR3 DNA reads TGTGCCAGCAGCTTATCGGGGGACCGCACAGATACGCAGTATTTT. The V and J genes are TRBV7-2 and TRBJ2-3; D is possibly TRBD2 (6 bases). CDR1 is SGHTA, CDR2 FQGNSA, per germline. The CDR3 covers 15 residues. Trimming took 2 bases from V and 1 from J, leaving 10 bases between them.

The genes are TRBV19 and TRBJ2-6; D is perhaps TRBD2 (5 bases). CDR3 length: 14 amino acids. The germline V gene encodes CDR1 LNHDA and CDR2 SQIVND (reference sequence). Trimming took off 7 bases at V and 8 bases at J, with 15 bases between the two ends. CDR3 in amino acids: CASTEEGGPNVLTF. CDR3 coding DNA: TGTGCCAGTACCGAAGAAGGAGGCCCCAACGTCCTGACTTTC.

This chain uses TRBV30 with TRBJ2-7; 7 positions agree with TRBD1. After removal of 4 bases from V and 0 bases from J, the junction contained 6 bases not matched to a gene. This CDR3 region has 14 residues. In germline, CDR1 is GTSNPN, CDR2 SVGIG (reference sequence). The CDR3 region has the DNA TGTGCCTGGACCAGGGACAGTCCCTCCTACGAGCAGTACTTC. Translating gives CAWTRDSPSYEQYF. The entire variable domain, with the rest obtained from reference TRBV30 and TRBJ2-7, is as follows: SQTIHQWPATLVQPVGSPLSLECTVEGTSNPNLYWYRQAAGRGLQLLFYSVGIGQISSEVPQNLSASRPQDRQFILSSKKLLLSDSGFYLCAWTRDSPSYEQYFGPGTRLTVT.

The chain couples TRBV19 to TRBJ2-7; TRBD1 aligns across 7 bases. CDR1 and CDR2 (germline): LNHDA, SQIVND (reference sequence). The CDR3 is made up of 14 amino acids. After removal of 3 bases from V and 2 bases from J, the junction contained 4 bases not matched to a gene. The CDR3 DNA sequence: TGTGCCAGTAGTATTCAGACAGGGCCCTACGAGCAGTACTTC. Its protein is CASSIQTGPYEQYF.

CDR3 protein: CASSQTGPLNQPQHF. The CDR3 nucleotides are TGTGCCAGCAGCCAGACAGGGCCTCTAAATCAGCCCCAGCATTTT. This sequence joins TRBV5-5 and TRBJ1-5, with 7 bases that match TRBD1. Germline V gives CDR1 SGHKS, CDR2 YYEKEE (reference sequence). J was trimmed by 4 bases and V by 4 bases; bases with no gene match: 8. This CDR3 has 15 amino acids.